These 6 T cell receptor beta chains originate from one sample sequenced in a study of OX40 agonist ivuxolimab in advanced cancers. TCRdb keeps only in-frame clones here, not all; method: immunoSEQ multiplex PCR. The sample consists of 51,000 or so clones, 88% of them appearing once. The sample here was CD4+ or CD8+ T cells sorted from blood, taken in a trial of the OX40 agonist ivuxolimab. Source of these receptors: an adult with an advanced solid tumor such as melanoma, head and neck, liver or kidney cancer.

The sample holds a few counts of this clone. The chain uses TRBV11-2 and TRBJ1-1; D is possibly TRBD1 (6 bases). Trimming stripped 5 bases from V and 2 bases from J, with 9 bases between. This CDR3 is 13 amino acids long. In germline, CDR1 is SGHAT, CDR2 FQNNGV. The CDR3 region is CASSGGENTEAFF. Written as DNA, the CDR3 is TGTGCCAGCAGCGGGGGCGAAAACACTGAAGCTTTCTTT. Full variable domain (rest looked up from reference TRBV11-2 and TRBJ1-1): EAGVAQSPRYKIIEKRQSVAFWCNPISGHATLYWYQQILGQGPKLLIQFQNNGVVDDSQLPKDRFSAERLKGVDSTLKIQPAKLEDSAVYLCASSGGENTEAFFGQGTRLTVV.

The chain links TRBV25-1 to TRBJ1-3, with no clear D. The CDR3 length is 11 residues. The V end was cut by 7 bases, the J end by 3 bases, with 4 bases between. Germline V lookup: CDR1 MGHDK, CDR2 SYGVNS. The CDR3 DNA reads TGTGCCAGCACTCTTGGAAACACCATATATTTT. Protein: CASTLGNTIYF. Based on the CDR3 plus reference TRBV25-1 and TRBJ1-3, the full variable domain is EADIYQTPRYLVIGTGKKITLECSQTMGHDKMYWYQQDPGMELHLIHYSYGVNSTEKGDLSSESTVSRIRTEHFPLTLESARPSHTSQYLCASTLGNTIYFGEGSWLTVV.

The rearrangement links TRBV7-9 to TRBJ1-3; no clear D gene. The CDR3 runs 16 residues. V lost 6 bases to trimming and J lost 0 bases, with 15 bases between them. The germline V gene encodes CDR1 SEHNR and CDR2 FQNEAQ (reference sequence). The CDR3: CASSLGRPSSGNTIYF. The CDR3 DNA follows: TGTGCCAGCAGTTTGGGCAGGCCGAGCTCTGGAAACACCATATATTTT.

In its sample, this clone was seen a few times. The CDR3 sequence is CASRADNYGYTF. The CDR3 nucleotides read TGTGCCAGCAGAGCGGATAACTATGGCTACACCTTC. V gene TRBV5-6 combines with J gene TRBJ1-2; D not certain. This CDR3 comprises 12 residues. V was pared by 5 bases and J by 1 base, with 6 bases between. CDR1 and CDR2 from the germline V gene are SGHDT and YYEEEE.

The J gene is TRBJ2-3, the V gene TRBV9, with TRBD2 matching 9 bases. The V gene's germline CDR1 is SGDLS and CDR2 YYNGEE. V trimming: 0 bases; J trimming: 0 bases; junction bases outside the gene matches: 2. This CDR3 spans 16 amino acids. The CDR3: CASSVGRGGSTDTQYF. As DNA, the CDR3 is TGTGCCAGCAGCGTAGGGCGGGGGGGCAGCACAGATACGCAGTATTTT. The complete variable domain, with remaining parts taken from reference TRBV9 and TRBJ2-3, reads DSGVTQTPKHLITATGQRVTLRCSPRSGDLSVYWYQQSLDQGLQFLIQYYNGEERAKGNILERFSAQQFPDLHSELNLSSLELGDSALYFCASSVGRGGSTDTQYFGPGTRLTVL.

The genes are TRBV27 and TRBJ2-7; the D is unclear. The V gene lost 4 bases and the J gene lost 2 bases, with 12 bases spanning the gap. Germline values: CDR1 MNHEY, CDR2 SMNVEV (reference sequence). The CDR3 is 14 amino acids. The CDR3 region has the DNA TGTGCCAGCAGTTCGTACGGGCCTGCCTACGAGCAGTACTTC. Its translation is CASSSYGPAYEQYF.